These 30 T cell receptor beta chains originate from one sample sequenced in a study of T cell responses to AZD1222 COVID-19 vaccine. Some clones are missing from TCRdb's copy, which holds only in-frame ones; the method was immunoSEQ multiplex PCR. The sample has about 150,000 clones; roughly 90% are singletons. The starting material was peripheral blood, obtained 28 days after the second AZD1222 dose. The receptors were gathered from an adult who received the AZD1222 COVID-19 vaccine.

The rearrangement joins TRBV7-9 to TRBJ1-1; no clear D gene. The CDR3 covers 14 residues. V gave up 7 bases and J gave up 11 bases, with 23 bases separating them. Germline V lookup: CDR1 SEHNR, CDR2 FQNEAQ (reference sequence). The CDR3: CASTKTSLVLRAFF. CDR3 bases: TGTGCCAGCACCAAAACCTCCTTGGTGTTGAGGGCTTTCTTT.

This sequence joins TRBV7-6 and TRBJ2-1; D is possibly TRBD2 (5 bases). There are 15 residues in the CDR3. Germline V CDR1 and CDR2: SGHVS, FNYEAQ. V was trimmed by 2 bases and J by 3 bases, leaving 11 bases between them. The CDR3 bases are TGTGCCAGCAGCTTACCGAGGGCCAGCTACAATGAGCAGTTCTTC. Encoded protein: CASSLPRASYNEQFF.

This chain uses TRBV6-5 with TRBJ1-6, with 7 bases aligning to TRBD1. J lost 8 bases, V lost 2 bases, and 3 bases had no gene match. This CDR3 comprises 14 residues. The germline V gene has CDR1 MNHEY and CDR2 SVGAGI. The CDR3: CASSYGTAYSPLHF. CDR3 nucleotide sequence: TGTGCCAGCAGTTACGGGACAGCCTATTCACCCCTCCACTTT.

The V and J genes are TRBV3-1 (or the pseudogene TRBV3-2) and TRBJ2-7; the D is unclear. V was cut by 4 bases and J by 2 bases, with 15 bases left in between. CDR3 size: 15 residues. Germline assignment: CDR1 LGHDT and CDR2 YNNKEL (reference sequence). DNA for the CDR3: TGTGCCAGCAGCCTGGCGATGGGCCCGGCCTACGAGCAGTACTTC. Its protein product is CASSLAMGPAYEQYF.

The chain employs TRBV19 and TRBJ2-1; no firm D call. From germline, CDR1 is LNHDA and CDR2 SQIVND (reference sequence). CDR3 size: 15 residues. Between the trimmed V and J ends, which lost 2 bases and 0 bases, there was a span of 8 bases. CDR3 nucleotide sequence: TGTGCCAGTAGTATAATGGGAAGCTCCTACAATGAGCAGTTCTTC. This codes for CASSIMGSSYNEQFF.

This clone was counted once. CDR3 in amino acids: CASSISGTHYGYTF. As DNA, the CDR3 is TGTGCCAGTAGTATCTCCGGGACACACTATGGCTACACCTTC. V usage is TRBV19 and J usage is TRBJ1-2; the D gene is possibly TRBD1 (6 bases). This CDR3 spans 14 amino acids. V dropped 3 bases and J dropped 3 bases, with 11 bases sitting between them. CDR1 is LNHDA and CDR2 is SQIVND in the germline V gene (reference sequence).

V is TRBV2 and J is TRBJ1-4; no definite D call. Trimming took 10 bases from V and 4 from J, leaving 10 bases between them. The CDR3 runs to 12 residues. Per germline, CDR1 SNHLY and CDR2 FYNNEI. Here the CDR3 DNA reads TGTGCCATTCGGGAACGTAATGAAAAACTGTTTTTT. Amino acids: CAIRERNEKLFF.

The genes are TRBV6-5 and TRBJ1-2, with no clear D. Germline loops: CDR1 MNHEY, CDR2 SVGAGI. V was pared by 3 bases and J by 3 bases, with 8 bases between. The CDR3 spans 13 residues. This CDR3 reads CASSYTQHYGYTF. DNA for the CDR3: TGTGCCAGCAGTTATACACAGCACTATGGCTACACCTTC.

The rearrangement uses TRBV6-1 and TRBJ2-7, with D perhaps matching TRBD1 (6 bases). Germline-derived CDR1 and CDR2 are MNHNS and SASEGT. Trimming cost V 2 bases and J 1 base, with 9 bases left between them. This CDR3 has 14 residues. The CDR3 coding sequence is TGTGCCAGCAGTGAACGTGACAGGTCCTACGAGCAGTACTTC. Protein sequence: CASSERDRSYEQYF.

This chain links TRBV15 with TRBJ1-1, with unresolved D. CDR3 length: 13 residues. V was pared by 6 bases and J by 4 bases, with 12 bases between. CDR1 and CDR2 (germline): LNHNV, YYDKDF (reference sequence). CDR3 nucleotides: TGTGCCACCAGGTGGCTTCCGAGCACTGAAGCTTTCTTT. It encodes CATRWLPSTEAFF.

CDR3 nucleotides: TGTGCCTGGACGACAGGGGCGAATTCACCCCTCCACTTT. Encoded protein: CAWTTGANSPLHF. The chain carries TRBV30 and TRBJ1-6; 8 nucleotides agree with TRBD1. The germline V gene has CDR1 GTSNPN and CDR2 SVGIG (reference sequence). CDR3 size: 13 residues. With V trimmed by 4 bases and J by 7 bases, 3 bases remained unmatched.

Only one count was recorded for this clone. The V call is TRBV15, the J call TRBJ2-5; TRBD2 aligns across 8 bases. The CDR3 length is 14 residues. Germline V gene data show CDR1 as LNHNV and CDR2 as YYDKDF (reference sequence). V dropped 8 bases and J dropped 5; count of bases not matched to a gene: 10. The CDR3 bases are TGTGCCACCGGGCGGGAGGATCGACGGGAGACCCAGTACTTC. Protein sequence: CATGREDRRETQYF.

The chain employs TRBV27 and TRBJ1-2; D is uncertain. The CDR3 covers 14 residues. CDR1 is MNHEY, CDR2 SMNVEV, per germline (reference sequence). V lost 3 bases to trimming and J lost 0 bases, with 8 bases between them. In nucleotides, the CDR3 is TGTGCCAGCAGTTTCTCTGGGACTAACTATGGCTACACCTTC. Translated: CASSFSGTNYGYTF.

The rearrangement links TRBV19 to TRBJ1-5; a weak D match, TRBD1 (5 bases). The germline CDR1 and CDR2 sequences are LNHDA and SQIVND (reference sequence). V lost 7 bases and J 2 bases, leaving 18 bases between the germline ends. CDR3 length: 16 amino acids. The CDR3 protein is CASTTGRRGGNQPQHF. The CDR3, as DNA: TGTGCCAGTACTACGGGACGCCGCGGAGGCAATCAGCCCCAGCATTTT.

CDR3 coding DNA: TGTGCCAGCTCACCACGGACTAGCGGGAGGGTAGAGACCCAGTACTTC. As protein: CASSPRTSGRVETQYF. The V gene is TRBV18, the J gene TRBJ2-5; 15 bases agree with TRBD2. This CDR3 comprises 16 residues. CDR1 and CDR2 from the germline V gene are KGHSH and LQKENI. V lost 1 base and J lost 4; bases outside the gene matches: 1.

J is TRBJ2-7 and V is TRBV9; perhaps TRBD1 as D (5 bases). Germline V gene lookup returns CDR1 SGDLS and CDR2 YYNGEE. The germline V and J ends were trimmed by 0 bases and 7 bases, with 20 bases remaining between them. CDR3 length equals 16 residues. CDR3 in amino acids: CASSVEQSGFLGEQYF. Here the CDR3 DNA reads TGTGCCAGCAGCGTAGAACAATCAGGGTTTCTCGGGGAGCAGTACTTC.

This chain connects TRBV7-8 to TRBJ1-5; D is perhaps TRBD1 (6 bases). The CDR3 consists of 12 residues. Germline V gives CDR1 SGHVS, CDR2 FQNEAQ. V lost 8 bases and J 9 bases, leaving 14 bases between the germline ends. The CDR3 bases are TGTGCCAGCGGGGACAACCTGGGGCCCCAGCATTTT. It codes for CASGDNLGPQHF.

The chain couples TRBV11-1 to TRBJ1-3; unclear D gene. Germline CDR1 and CDR2: SGHAT and FQDESV (reference sequence). The CDR3 extends over 15 amino acids. Trimming removed 2 bases at V and 0 bases at J, with 8 bases between. The CDR3 DNA reads as TGTGCCAGCAGCTTAACATCCGTCTCTGGAAACACCATATATTTT. It specifies CASSLTSVSGNTIYF.

The chain links TRBV25-1 to TRBJ1-5; no firm D call. Trimming stripped 3 bases from V and 1 base from J, with 4 bases between. The germline CDR1 and CDR2 sequences are MGHDK and SYGVNS. This CDR3 is 13 amino acids long. CDR3 sequence reads: CASSDFSNQPQHF. The CDR3 DNA is TGTGCCAGCAGTGATTTCAGCAATCAGCCCCAGCATTTT.

The chain is built from TRBV5-6 and TRBJ2-1; D is uncertain. The CDR3 spans 15 residues. The germline V gene has CDR1 SGHDT and CDR2 YYEEEE. Deletions cut 6 bases from V and 0 bases from J, with 13 bases between. The CDR3 bases are TGTGCCAGCAACCTATGGGCAAGCTCCTACAATGAGCAGTTCTTC. Translated, it gives CASNLWASSYNEQFF.

The J gene is TRBJ2-2, the V gene TRBV4-1; D is ambiguous. The CDR3 runs to 15 residues. The germline V gene has CDR1 MGHRA and CDR2 YSYEKL. Between the trimmed V and J ends, which lost 0 bases and 4 bases, there was a span of 9 bases. In DNA form, the CDR3 reads TGCGCCAGCAGCCAAGATAGGCAGACCACCGGGGAGCTGTTTTTT. This sequence encodes CASSQDRQTTGELFF.

The CDR3 spells CAWSVGTGLGPQHF. CDR3 coding DNA: TGTGCCTGGAGTGTAGGGACTGGTTTGGGGCCCCAGCATTTT. This chain joins TRBV30 and TRBJ1-5; tentative D call: TRBD1 (5 bases). CDR1 GTSNPN and CDR2 SVGIG come from the germline V gene (reference sequence). The CDR3 is made up of 14 amino acids. V was clipped by 0 bases and J by 9 bases, with 15 bases between them. Looking up the rest from reference TRBV30 and TRBJ1-5 gives the full variable domain: SQTIHQWPATLVQPVGSPLSLECTVEGTSNPNLYWYRQAAGRGLQLLFYSVGIGQISSEVPQNLSASRPQDRQFILSSKKLLLSDSGFYLCAWSVGTGLGPQHFGDGTRLSIL.

The DNA for the CDR3 is TGTGCCAGCAGACCTAGGGGTGGACAGGGTCCAATTTTCGGCTATGGCTACACCTTC. The encoded protein is CASRPRGGQGPIFGYGYTF. The J gene is TRBJ1-2, the V gene TRBV14; 8 bases line up with TRBD1. The CDR3 covers 19 residues. Looked up from germline, CDR1 is SGHDN and CDR2 is FVKESK. J gave up 4 bases and V 6 bases, and 22 bases lay outside the gene matches.

The chain links TRBV6-4 to TRBJ2-3, with 10 bases aligning to TRBD1. Germline V gene sequence: CDR1 MRHNA, CDR2 SNTAGT. This CDR3 spans 15 amino acids. Trimming cost V 2 bases and J 1 base; bases outside gene matches: 0. In nucleotides, the CDR3 is TGTGCCAGCAGTGACGGGACAGGGGGCACAGATACGCAGTATTTT. It is translated as CASSDGTGGTDTQYF.

On this clone: The same CDR3 can be traced to other DNA sequences in this sample. This chain joins TRBV30 and TRBJ2-7; 10 positions match TRBD1. Per germline, CDR1 GTSNPN and CDR2 SVGIG (reference sequence). This CDR3 is 14 amino acids long. V was clipped by 2 bases and J by 5 bases; unmatched bases: 6. Here the CDR3 DNA reads TGTGCCTGGAGTTCCGGGACAGGGGTGGACGAGCAGTACTTC. Translated, it gives CAWSSGTGVDEQYF.

The chain recombines TRBV10-2 with TRBJ1-1; D is ambiguous. Trimming shortened V by 3 bases and J by 6 bases, and 11 bases separated the two germline ends. CDR3 length: 13 amino acids. CDR1 and CDR2 (germline): WSHSY, SAAADI. In DNA, the CDR3 is TGCGCCAGCAGTGAAGGACTGTTCGCTGAAGCTTTCTTT. It codes for CASSEGLFAEAFF.

The chain joins TRBV19 to TRBJ1-1; TRBD1 might be the D (5 bases). Trimming took off 0 bases at V and 4 bases at J, with 9 bases between the two ends. The CDR3 spans 14 residues. CDR1 LNHDA and CDR2 SQIVND come from the germline V gene (reference sequence). The CDR3 region is CASSIDRVSTEAFF. CDR3 bases: TGTGCCAGTAGTATAGACAGGGTGAGCACTGAAGCTTTCTTT. Filled out from reference TRBV19 and TRBJ1-1, the complete variable domain reads DGGITQSPKYLFRKEGQNVTLSCEQNLNHDAMYWYRQDPGQGLRLIYYSQIVNDFQKGDIAEGYSVSREKKESFPLTVTSAQKNPTAFYLCASSIDRVSTEAFFGQGTRLTVV.

This clone was counted only a few times. The V gene is TRBV2, the J gene TRBJ1-2; TRBD1 might be the D (5 bases). CDR1 is SNHLY and CDR2 is FYNNEI in the germline V gene. This CDR3 is built from 12 residues. V was trimmed by 8 bases and J by 5 bases, leaving 12 bases between them. The CDR3 coding sequence is TGTGCCAGCTCCGGGGCGGGTTATGGCTACACCTTC. Translated: CASSGAGYGYTF.

The rearrangement links TRBV5-1 to TRBJ2-1; tentative D call: TRBD2 (6 bases). The CDR3 is made up of 14 amino acids. The germline gives CDR1 SGHRS, CDR2 YFSETQ. The ends were cut back, 6 bases at V and 2 bases at J, with 12 bases in the middle. The CDR3 nucleotides are TGCGCCAGCACCCTCAGCGGGCCCTACAATGAGCAGTTCTTC. Amino acid sequence: CASTLSGPYNEQFF. The complete variable domain, with remaining parts taken from reference TRBV5-1 and TRBJ2-1, reads KAGVTQTPRYLIKTRGQQVTLSCSPISGHRSVSWYQQTPGQGLQFLFEYFSETQRNKGNFPGRFSGRQFSNSRSEMNVSTLELGDSALYLCASTLSGPYNEQFFGPGTRLTVL.

The table lists this clone with a count of one. This chain links TRBV18 with TRBJ1-1; possibly TRBD1 for D (5 bases). Germline CDR1 reads KGHSH; CDR2 reads LQKENI. This CDR3 spans 14 amino acids. Trimming took 4 bases from V and 1 from J, leaving 10 bases between them. For the CDR3, the DNA is TGTGCCAGCTCACTAGGGGCAGGGAACACTGAAGCTTTCTTT. Translated, it gives CASSLGAGNTEAFF.